Presented here are 28 T cell receptor beta chains from one specimen sequenced in a study of CD8+ T cells in alopecia areata. Sequencing relied on a cDNA template that was reverse transcribed from extracted RNA. This table comes from immunoSEQ multiplex PCR, and its TCRdb copy is limited to in-frame clones, with some not included. The sample carries about 140,000 clones, about 60% recorded once. Sequencing was done on a sample of CD4+ T cells sorted from blood. Every receptor here comes from a human donor in good health.

The gene calls are TRBV28 and TRBJ2-7; 10 bases match TRBD2. Germline V lookup: CDR1 MDHEN, CDR2 SYDVKM. The CDR3 extends over 14 amino acids. V dropped 10 bases and J dropped 12; count of bases not matched to a gene: 18. This chain's CDR3 is CATIPGLAAPGVYF. The CDR3 coding sequence is TGTGCCACCATCCCCGGACTAGCGGCTCCAGGGGTGTACTTC. Full variable domain (rest looked up from reference TRBV28 and TRBJ2-7): DVKVTQSSRYLVKRTGEKVFLECVQDMDHENMFWYRQDPGLGLRLIYFSYDVKMKEKGDIPEGYSVSREKKERFSLILESASTNQTSMYLCATIPGLAAPGVYFGPGTRLTVT.

The chain employs TRBV30 and TRBJ2-2; the match to TRBD2 covers 11 bases. Looked up from germline, CDR1 is GTSNPN and CDR2 is SVGIG (reference sequence). The V segment lost 5 bases and the J segment 4 bases; nucleotides outside the gene matches: 9. CDR3 length: 16 amino acids. DNA of the CDR3: TGTGCCTGGTACTCCGGGACTAGCGGTCCCACCGGGGAGCTGTTTTTT. Translation gives CAWYSGTSGPTGELFF. Full variable domain (outside the CDR3, taken from reference TRBV30 and TRBJ2-2): SQTIHQWPATLVQPVGSPLSLECTVEGTSNPNLYWYRQAAGRGLQLLFYSVGIGQISSEVPQNLSASRPQDRQFILSSKKLLLSDSGFYLCAWYSGTSGPTGELFFGEGSRLTVL.

The rearrangement joins TRBV20-1 to TRBJ2-7, with D perhaps assigned TRBD1 or TRBD2 (5 bases each). V lost 3 bases, J lost 5 bases, and 8 bases lay in between. Germline-derived CDR1 and CDR2 are DFQATT and SNEGSKA (reference sequence). The CDR3 consists of 11 residues. The CDR3 nucleotides are TGCAGTGCTAGCAGGGAGAACGAGCAGTACTTC. Translated, it gives CSASRENEQYF.

The chain carries TRBV6-5 and TRBJ2-2, with unresolved D. The CDR3 spans 15 residues. V lost 2 bases and J 4 bases, leaving 11 bases between the germline ends. Germline CDR1 is MNHEY and CDR2 is SVGAGI. The CDR3 DNA sequence: TGTGCCAGCAGTTACCGAGGACGACCCACCGGGGAGCTGTTTTTT. Encoded protein: CASSYRGRPTGELFF.

The V and J genes are TRBV30 and TRBJ1-2, with no clear D. Deletions cut 1 base from V and 6 bases from J, with 9 bases between. The CDR3 is 12 amino acids. CDR1 is GTSNPN, CDR2 SVGIG, per germline (reference sequence). CDR3 region: CAWSGWSHGYTF. CDR3 nucleotides: TGTGCCTGGAGTGGCTGGAGCCATGGCTACACCTTC.

This clone has a handful of counts. The chain carries TRBV7-2 and TRBJ1-2, with TRBD1 identical over 8 bases. The CDR3 is made up of 13 amino acids. The trim removed 5 bases at V and 8 bases at J, leaving 7 bases unmatched. Per the germline V gene, CDR1 is SGHTA and CDR2 is FQGNSA. DNA of the CDR3: TGTGCCAGCAGCCCGGACAGGGCGGCAGGCTACACCTTC. Its translation is CASSPDRAAGYTF.

V gene TRBV6-1 combines with J gene TRBJ1-1; no definite D call. The CDR3 sequence is 14 residues long. Trimming left V 5 bases short and J 1 base short, with 11 bases between. Germline lookup yields CDR1 MNHNS and CDR2 SASEGT. This CDR3 reads CASSSRVTNTEAFF. The CDR3 DNA reads as TGTGCCAGCAGTTCCCGGGTGACGAACACTGAAGCTTTCTTT.

V is TRBV29-1 and J is TRBJ2-5; no clear D gene. CDR1 is SQVTM and CDR2 is ANQGSEA in the germline V gene. V was clipped by 4 bases and J by 1 base, with 10 bases between them. The CDR3 length is 13 residues. The CDR3 reads CSVAGRTQETQYF. The CDR3 nucleotides read TGCAGCGTTGCCGGGCGGACCCAAGAGACCCAGTACTTC.

This clone was seen more than once but under ten times. The CDR3 region has the DNA TGTGCCAGCAGCCCCCCCGGGGGCATAGGGAATGAGCAGTTCTTC. Translating it yields CASSPPGGIGNEQFF. The rearrangement uses TRBV9 and TRBJ2-1; D possibly uses TRBD1 or TRBD2 (6 bases each). V lost 4 bases and J 7 bases, leaving 18 bases between the germline ends. CDR1 is SGDLS and CDR2 is YYNGEE in the germline V gene. The CDR3 has 15 amino acids.

The chain joins TRBV19 to TRBJ1-1; D is undetermined. In germline, CDR1 is LNHDA, CDR2 SQIVND (reference sequence). This CDR3 has 13 residues. V shed 2 bases and J shed 3 bases, with 7 bases lying between them. The CDR3 bases are TGTGCCAGTAGTATAAACTGGGACACTGAAGCTTTCTTT. Its translation is CASSINWDTEAFF.

V is TRBV7-6 and J is TRBJ2-7; possibly TRBD2 for D (6 bases). The germline V gene has CDR1 SGHVS and CDR2 FNYEAQ. The V end lost 5 bases, the J end lost 4 bases, and 18 bases lay between the germline ends. The CDR3 extends over 15 amino acids. CDR3 region: CASSPMEGGGYEQYF. CDR3 in DNA: TGTGCCAGCAGCCCAATGGAGGGTGGTGGTTACGAGCAGTACTTC.

The chain employs TRBV9 and TRBJ2-5; TRBD1 or TRBD2 may be the D gene (6 bases each). Germline V CDR1 and CDR2: SGDLS, YYNGEE. CDR3 length: 15 amino acids. V lost 3 bases and J 2 bases, leaving 14 bases between the germline ends. CDR3 sequence reads: CASSGPWGAQETQYF. The CDR3 DNA reads as TGTGCCAGCAGCGGCCCGTGGGGGGCACAAGAGACCCAGTACTTC.

The sample holds a few counts of this clone. The chain carries TRBV10-3 and TRBJ1-2; 10 nucleotides align to TRBD1. The CDR3 contains 13 residues. V dropped 2 bases and J dropped 8; count of bases not matched to a gene: 2. Germline V gives CDR1 ENHRY, CDR2 SYGVKD. CDR3 in DNA: TGTGCCATCAGTGAGACGACAGGGGGCGGCTACACCTTC. Its translation is CAISETTGGGYTF.

This clone has a handful of counts. The rearrangement joins TRBV18 to TRBJ2-7, with TRBD1 identical over 10 bases. J lost 4 bases, V lost 4 bases, and 7 bases had no gene match. CDR1 is KGHSH and CDR2 is LQKENI in the germline V gene. The CDR3 extends over 15 amino acids. For the CDR3, the DNA is TGTGCCAGCTCACGAGCCGGGACAGGGGAGTACGAGCAGTACTTC. Its translation: CASSRAGTGEYEQYF.

V gene TRBV5-1 combines with J gene TRBJ2-3, with 9 positions matching TRBD2. J was trimmed by 1 base and V by 6 bases; bases with no gene match: 6. The CDR3 spans 15 residues. Germline CDR1 SGHRS, CDR2 YFSETQ. The CDR3: CASTPRTSGTDTQYF. CDR3 nucleotides: TGCGCCAGCACCCCAAGGACTAGCGGCACAGATACGCAGTATTTT.

Only one count was recorded for this clone. The chain joins TRBV7-2 to TRBJ1-1, with unresolved D. Between the trimmed V and J ends, which lost 8 bases and 0 bases, there was a span of 10 bases. Per the germline V gene, CDR1 is SGHTA and CDR2 is FQGNSA. The CDR3 extends over 13 amino acids. The CDR3 DNA reads as TGTGCCAGCGGGAAAGCAATGAACACTGAAGCTTTCTTT. This translates into CASGKAMNTEAFF.

This clone was counted only a few times. V gene TRBV30 combines with J gene TRBJ2-3; D remains ambiguous. V was trimmed by 5 bases and J by 3 bases, leaving 6 bases between them. Germline V gives CDR1 GTSNPN, CDR2 SVGIG (reference sequence). The CDR3 length is 11 residues. CDR3 in amino acids: CAWRITDTQYF. The CDR3 DNA sequence: TGTGCCTGGCGAATTACAGATACGCAGTATTTT.

Many counts were recorded for this clone. The chain combines TRBV2 with TRBJ1-5; D uncertain. V was clipped by 6 bases and J by 0 bases, with 12 bases between them. This CDR3 has 15 residues. Per the germline V gene, CDR1 is SNHLY and CDR2 is FYNNEI. The chain's CDR3 is CASSQFRDSNQPQHF. In DNA form, the CDR3 reads TGTGCCAGCAGCCAATTTCGGGATAGCAATCAGCCCCAGCATTTT.

The chain couples TRBV9 to TRBJ2-1; 8 nucleotides match TRBD2. The V segment lost 2 bases and the J segment 9 bases; nucleotides outside the gene matches: 10. The germline V gene has CDR1 SGDLS and CDR2 YYNGEE. This CDR3 has 15 residues. The CDR3 protein is CASSVRTSSLSEQFF. CDR3 in DNA: TGTGCCAGCAGCGTGAGGACTAGCAGCCTGAGTGAGCAGTTCTTC.

This clone was found many times. This chain joins TRBV29-1 and TRBJ2-2, with D tentatively TRBD2 (6 bases). Trimming left V 7 bases short and J 6 bases short, with 15 bases between. Germline V gives CDR1 SQVTM, CDR2 ANQGSEA. CDR3 length: 13 residues. The CDR3 nucleotides read TGCAGCGCCCAAGTGACGGGGGCCGGGGAGCTGTTTTTT. The encoded protein is CSAQVTGAGELFF.

This clone appeared a few times. The chain joins TRBV2 to TRBJ2-5; D unresolved. This CDR3 has 12 amino acids. Trimming stripped 4 bases from V and 2 bases from J, with 5 bases between. CDR1 is SNHLY, CDR2 FYNNEI, per germline. The CDR3 DNA reads as TGTGCCAGCAGTGTGGAGCAAGAGACCCAGTACTTC. Protein: CASSVEQETQYF.

This clone was seen only once. The chain's CDR3 is CASSPGPLYEQYF. The CDR3 DNA follows: TGTGCCAGCAGCCCCGGGCCTCTCTACGAGCAGTACTTC. The chain combines TRBV27 with TRBJ2-7; D unresolved. Germline V gene lookup returns CDR1 MNHEY and CDR2 SMNVEV (reference sequence). V shed 6 bases and J shed 3 bases, with 12 bases lying between them. The CDR3 contains 13 residues.

J is TRBJ1-1 and V is TRBV30, with D possibly matching TRBD1 (5 bases). The V end lost 2 bases, the J end lost 5 bases, and 12 bases lay between the germline ends. Germline-derived CDR1 and CDR2 are GTSNPN and SVGIG (reference sequence). The CDR3 runs 13 residues. The CDR3 loop reads CAWSLQVKTEAFF. The CDR3 DNA follows: TGTGCCTGGAGTCTACAGGTTAAGACTGAAGCTTTCTTT.

The gene calls are TRBV5-6 and TRBJ2-7, with D perhaps given as TRBD1 or TRBD2 (5 bases each). Germline assignment: CDR1 SGHDT and CDR2 YYEEEE. This CDR3 region has 14 residues. Trimming removed 0 bases from V and 2 bases from J, with 9 bases in between. The CDR3 region has the DNA TGTGCCAGCAGCTTGGGTGGGGGAACCTACGAGCAGTACTTC. Its translation is CASSLGGGTYEQYF.

J is TRBJ1-2 and V is TRBV30; TRBD1 matches at 8 bases. This CDR3 contains 14 residues. J lost 4 bases, V lost 0 bases, and 4 bases had no gene match. Germline V lookup: CDR1 GTSNPN, CDR2 SVGIG (reference sequence). The CDR3 sequence: CAWSVQGGGYGYTF. The CDR3 DNA is TGTGCCTGGAGTGTACAGGGGGGAGGCTATGGCTACACCTTC.

This rearrangement joins TRBV30 to TRBJ1-5, with D maybe TRBD1 (5 bases). Trimming removed 4 bases at V and 4 bases at J, with 14 bases between. Germline values: CDR1 GTSNPN, CDR2 SVGIG (reference sequence). The CDR3 covers 14 residues. CDR3: CAWTDNLVNQPQHF. The DNA for the CDR3 is TGTGCCTGGACGGACAATTTAGTAAATCAGCCCCAGCATTTT.

This chain joins TRBV25-1 and TRBJ2-7, with D possibly matching TRBD2 (6 bases). The CDR3 contains 11 residues. CDR1 and CDR2 (germline): MGHDK, SYGVNS. Trimming left V 9 bases short and J 6 bases short, with 12 bases between. The CDR3 is CARQRRGEQYF. CDR3 nucleotides: TGTGCCAGACAGCGGCGGGGCGAGCAGTACTTC.

The chain combines TRBV30 with TRBJ2-7; tentatively, D is TRBD2 (5 bases). The CDR3 has 13 residues. Trimming pared 4 bases from V and 2 bases from J, leaving 12 bases between. The germline gives CDR1 GTSNPN, CDR2 SVGIG (reference sequence). CDR3 sequence reads: CAWNTPGTYEQYF. The DNA of the CDR3 is TGTGCCTGGAACACCCCCGGGACCTACGAGCAGTACTTC.